These 21 T cell receptor beta chains came from one sample sequenced in a study of long-term antiretroviral therapy in people with HIV. The immunoSEQ assay was v3.0, run at survey level. Repertoires were generated with immunoSEQ multiplex PCR, while TCRdb's copy carries only in-frame clones and drops some. The sample lists some 47,000 clones; nearly 95% were seen once. Sequences were derived from unsorted PBMCs, sampled 3.7 years after starting antiretroviral therapy. These receptors came from a woman in her forties or fifties with HIV.

The V call is TRBV6-1, the J call TRBJ1-5; 9 positions agree with TRBD1. The trim removed 8 bases at V and 5 bases at J, leaving 10 bases unmatched. The CDR3 runs 15 residues. CDR1 and CDR2 from the germline V gene are MNHNS and SASEGT. As DNA, the CDR3 is TGTGCCAGCCGGACAGGGGCCACGGGGCATCAGCCCCAGCATTTT. Translated: CASRTGATGHQPQHF.

A remark on this clone: The junction departs from the called germline gene at one end, perhaps through a read error. The chain has TRBV7-7 and TRBJ2-3; the D gene is possibly TRBD2 (5 bases). The CDR3 totals 13 residues. The germline gives CDR1 SSHAT, CDR2 FNYEAQ (reference sequence). The CDR3: CASSLGRPYTQYF. The CDR3 DNA sequence: TGTGCTAGCAGCTTAGGGAGACCGTATACGCAGTATTTT.

The V gene is TRBV6-5, the J gene TRBJ2-7; 8 bases line up with TRBD2. This CDR3 comprises 15 residues. Looked up from germline, CDR1 is MNHEY and CDR2 is SVGAGI. V gave up 0 bases and J gave up 3 bases; unmatched junction bases: 4. DNA of the CDR3: TGTGCCAGCAGTTACTCGGCGGGGGGAAGCTACGAGCAGTACTTC. As protein: CASSYSAGGSYEQYF.

The V call is TRBV19, the J call TRBJ2-7; 13 bases fit TRBD2. Germline V CDR1 and CDR2: LNHDA, SQIVND (reference sequence). The CDR3 has 17 amino acids. V was clipped by 3 bases and J by 0 bases; unmatched bases: 5. The CDR3 nucleotides are TGTGCCAGTAGTATGGGAGGACTAGCGGGGGACTCCTACGAGCAGTACTTC. It yields the protein CASSMGGLAGDSYEQYF.

On this clone itself: The sample has other DNA sequences that encode this CDR3 too. The V and J genes are TRBV2 and TRBJ1-1, with no clear D. V dropped 0 bases and J dropped 4 bases, with 6 bases sitting between them. The CDR3 contains 13 residues. Per germline, CDR1 SNHLY and CDR2 FYNNEI. CDR3 DNA sequence: TGTGCCAGCAGTGAAGCAGGTGGCACTGAAGCTTTCTTT. Protein product: CASSEAGGTEAFF.

This rearrangement joins TRBV30 to TRBJ1-5; perhaps TRBD1 as D (6 bases). This CDR3 has 15 residues. Germline values: CDR1 GTSNPN, CDR2 SVGIG (reference sequence). V lost 5 bases and J lost 1, with 15 bases in between. CDR3 residues: CAWGTGTSSNQPQHF. DNA for the CDR3: TGTGCCTGGGGGACCGGGACATCAAGCAATCAGCCCCAGCATTTT. The full variable domain, completed using reference TRBV30 and TRBJ1-5, is SQTIHQWPATLVQPVGSPLSLECTVEGTSNPNLYWYRQAAGRGLQLLFYSVGIGQISSEVPQNLSASRPQDRQFILSSKKLLLSDSGFYLCAWGTGTSSNQPQHFGDGTRLSIL.

The chain joins TRBV12-2 to TRBJ2-4; the table gives TRBD1 as D, unverified against the DNA. TRBV12-2 is assigned pseudogene status. This CDR3 has 16 residues. CDR3 in DNA: TGTGCAAGTCGCACCCGACAGGGGACGGCCAAAAACATTCAGTACTTC. Amino acid sequence: CASRTRQGTAKNIQYF.

This rearrangement joins TRBV9 to TRBJ1-2; 7 bases align to TRBD1. CDR3 size: 14 residues. V lost 4 bases, J lost 3 bases, and 6 bases stayed unmatched. Germline values: CDR1 SGDLS, CDR2 YYNGEE. The CDR3 is CASSLSTGDYGYTF. CDR3 sequence (DNA): TGTGCCAGCAGCCTATCCACAGGGGACTATGGCTACACCTTC.

This rearrangement joins TRBV2 to TRBJ1-2; 9 nucleotides line up with TRBD1. Germline V CDR1 and CDR2: SNHLY, FYNNEI. Trimming took 5 bases from V and 8 from J; bases not matched to a gene: 9. The CDR3 spans 14 residues. DNA of the CDR3: TGTGCCAGCAGTCCTGGGACAGGGTTTGGAGGCTACACCTTC. It codes for CASSPGTGFGGYTF.

The chain has TRBV29-1 and TRBJ1-5; 7 bases agree with TRBD1. Germline V gene lookup returns CDR1 SQVTM and CDR2 ANQGSEA. CDR3 size: 11 residues. V was pared by 7 bases and J by 11 bases, with 8 bases of the junction left unmatched. The CDR3 loop is CSALVGQAQHF. In nucleotides, the CDR3 is TGCAGCGCGCTTGTTGGACAGGCCCAGCATTTT.

This clone occurred a few times. The V and J genes are TRBV7-2 and TRBJ2-7, with a possible D match to TRBD1 (6 bases). V was shortened by 3 bases and J by 3 bases, with 12 bases between the two germline ends. This CDR3 region has 14 residues. Germline-derived CDR1 and CDR2 are SGHTA and FQGNSA. CDR3 sequence: CASSFDRTHYEQYF. DNA of the CDR3: TGTGCCAGCAGCTTCGACAGGACCCACTACGAGCAGTACTTC.

The chain has TRBV27 and TRBJ2-7; D may be TRBD2 (5 bases). This CDR3 is 14 amino acids long. CDR1 is MNHEY, CDR2 SMNVEV, per germline (reference sequence). V shed 1 base and J shed 2 bases, with 9 bases lying between them. The CDR3 region is CASSLFPGTYEQYF. CDR3 coding DNA: TGTGCCAGCAGTTTATTTCCGGGAACCTACGAGCAGTACTTC.

The chain carries TRBV7-2 and TRBJ1-6; 8 nucleotides line up with TRBD1. The CDR3 totals 16 residues. The J segment lost 7 bases and the V segment lost 5 bases, leaving 10 bases of the junction unmatched. Germline V gene data show CDR1 as SGHTA and CDR2 as FQGNSA. CDR3 sequence: CASSHTTGVFNSPLHF. In nucleotides, the CDR3 is TGTGCCAGCAGCCATACGACAGGGGTTTTCAATTCACCCCTCCACTTT.

Comments on this clone: A junction boundary mismatches the germline segment, possibly from a read error. The rearrangement joins TRBV30 to TRBJ1-2; weak D call: TRBD1 (6 bases). The CDR3 covers 11 residues. Per germline, CDR1 GTSNPN and CDR2 SVGIG (reference sequence). The CDR3 region is CAWTEGRGLAF. The DNA of the CDR3 is TGTGCCTGGACAGAGGGCAGGGGCCTCGCCTTC.

This rearrangement joins TRBV9 to TRBJ1-1; no definite D call. The CDR3 runs 14 residues. Germline V lookup: CDR1 SGDLS, CDR2 YYNGEE. Trimming pared 5 bases from V and 4 bases from J, leaving 15 bases between. The CDR3 protein is CASRALPAGTEAFF. In nucleotides, the CDR3 is TGTGCCAGCAGAGCTTTACCGGCGGGCACTGAAGCTTTCTTT.

The chain links TRBV10-2 to TRBJ2-2; 7 nucleotides match TRBD1. V shed 3 bases and J 2 bases; nucleotides not matched to a gene: 6. CDR3 length: 16 residues. The germline gives CDR1 WSHSY, CDR2 SAAADI. CDR3 nucleotides: TGCGCCAGCAGTGATCGACAGGGATCCAACACCGGGGAGCTGTTTTTT. Residues: CASSDRQGSNTGELFF.

The J gene is TRBJ2-3, the V gene TRBV9; D remains ambiguous. The length of the CDR3 is 15 residues. V dropped 3 bases and J dropped 1 base, with 12 bases sitting between them. From germline, CDR1 is SGDLS and CDR2 YYNGEE. CDR3 DNA: TGTGCCAGCAGCGCCTCGGGCATGGGCACAGATACGCAGTATTTT. Translating gives CASSASGMGTDTQYF.

This clone has only one observation. The chain joins TRBV5-1 to TRBJ2-7; perhaps TRBD2 as D (7 bases). Trimming cost V 0 bases and J 7 bases, with 14 bases left between them. This CDR3 is 14 amino acids long. Germline V gene sequence: CDR1 SGHRS, CDR2 YFSETQ. CDR3 in amino acids: CASSLGAGAGEQYF. CDR3 bases: TGCGCCAGCAGCTTGGGCGCGGGGGCGGGGGAGCAGTACTTC. The full variable domain, rest sourced from reference TRBV5-1 and TRBJ2-7, is KAGVTQTPRYLIKTRGQQVTLSCSPISGHRSVSWYQQTPGQGLQFLFEYFSETQRNKGNFPGRFSGRQFSNSRSEMNVSTLELGDSALYLCASSLGAGAGEQYFGPGTRLTVT.

The rearrangement joins TRBV19 to TRBJ2-3; 7 bases map to TRBD2. Losses at the gene ends were 5 bases for V and 3 bases for J; bases not matched to a gene: 5. CDR1 and CDR2 from the germline V gene are LNHDA and SQIVND (reference sequence). The CDR3 is made up of 14 amino acids. Here the CDR3 DNA reads TGTGCCAGTAGTGTCGGACTAGAGACAGATACGCAGTATTTT. Residues: CASSVGLETDTQYF. The variable domain in full, completed from reference TRBV19 and TRBJ2-3, reads DGGITQSPKYLFRKEGQNVTLSCEQNLNHDAMYWYRQDPGQGLRLIYYSQIVNDFQKGDIAEGYSVSREKKESFPLTVTSAQKNPTAFYLCASSVGLETDTQYFGPGTRLTVL.

The rearrangement uses TRBV5-4 and TRBJ1-1; 7 nucleotides line up with TRBD1. CDR1 SGHNT and CDR2 YYREEE come from the germline V gene (reference sequence). Germline trimming cut 0 bases from V and 3 bases from J; bases unmatched to any gene: 5. This CDR3 region has 15 residues. CDR3 sequence (DNA): TGTGCCAGCAGCTTGGGGGCAGGGGGTTACACTGAAGCTTTCTTT. It encodes CASSLGAGGYTEAFF.

The chain carries TRBV7-8 and TRBJ2-5, with 12 bases fitting TRBD2. This CDR3 has 16 residues. CDR1 and CDR2 (germline): SGHVS, FQNEAQ. The ends lost 1 base at V and 3 bases at J; junction bases unmatched: 3. The CDR3 reads CASSLGLAGVEETQYF. CDR3 bases: TGTGCCAGCAGCTTAGGACTAGCGGGGGTAGAAGAGACCCAGTACTTC.